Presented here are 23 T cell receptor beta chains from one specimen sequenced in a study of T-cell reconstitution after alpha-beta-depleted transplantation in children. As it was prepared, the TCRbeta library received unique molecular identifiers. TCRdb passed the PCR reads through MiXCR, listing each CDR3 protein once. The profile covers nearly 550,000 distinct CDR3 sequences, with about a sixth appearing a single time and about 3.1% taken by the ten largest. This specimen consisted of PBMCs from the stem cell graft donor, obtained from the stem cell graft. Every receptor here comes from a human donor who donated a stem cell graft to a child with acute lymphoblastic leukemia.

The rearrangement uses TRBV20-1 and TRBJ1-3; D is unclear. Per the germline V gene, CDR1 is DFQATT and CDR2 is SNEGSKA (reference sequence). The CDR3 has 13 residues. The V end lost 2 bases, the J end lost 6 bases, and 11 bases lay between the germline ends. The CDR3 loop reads CSARSAPKNTIYF. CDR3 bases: TGCAGTGCTAGATCGGCCCCGAAAAACACCATATATTTT.

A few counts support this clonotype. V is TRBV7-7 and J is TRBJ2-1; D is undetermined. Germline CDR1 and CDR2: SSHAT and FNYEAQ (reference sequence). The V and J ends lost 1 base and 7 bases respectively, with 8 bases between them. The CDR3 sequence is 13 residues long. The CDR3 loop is CASSLGAANEQFF. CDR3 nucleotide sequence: TGTGCCAGCAGCTTAGGGGCAGCTAATGAGCAGTTCTTC. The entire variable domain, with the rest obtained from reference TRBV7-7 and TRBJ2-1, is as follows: GAGVSQSPRYKVTKRGQDVTLRCDPISSHATLYWYQQALGQGPEFLTYFNYEAQPDKSGLPSDRFSAERPEGSISTLTIQRTEQRDSAMYRCASSLGAANEQFFGPGTRLTVL.

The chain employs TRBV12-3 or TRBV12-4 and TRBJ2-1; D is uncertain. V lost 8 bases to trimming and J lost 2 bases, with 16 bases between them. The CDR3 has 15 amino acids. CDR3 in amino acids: CASVSSLPPYNEQFF. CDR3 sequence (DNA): TGTGCCAGCGTTTCCTCCCTCCCTCCCTACAATGAGCAGTTCTTC.

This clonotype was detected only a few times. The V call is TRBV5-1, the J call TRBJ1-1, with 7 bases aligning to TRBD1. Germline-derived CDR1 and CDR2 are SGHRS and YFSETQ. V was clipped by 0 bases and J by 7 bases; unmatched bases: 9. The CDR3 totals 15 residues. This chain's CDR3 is CASSLAEGAFGEAFF. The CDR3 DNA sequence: TGCGCCAGCAGCTTGGCGGAGGGGGCTTTCGGTGAAGCTTTCTTT.

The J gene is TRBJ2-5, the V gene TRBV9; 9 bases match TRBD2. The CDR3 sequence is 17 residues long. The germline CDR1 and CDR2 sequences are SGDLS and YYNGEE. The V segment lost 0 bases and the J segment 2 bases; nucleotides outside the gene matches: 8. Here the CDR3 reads CASSVALAGVVQETQYF. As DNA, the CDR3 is TGTGCCAGCAGCGTAGCATTAGCGGGAGTGGTACAAGAGACCCAGTACTTC.

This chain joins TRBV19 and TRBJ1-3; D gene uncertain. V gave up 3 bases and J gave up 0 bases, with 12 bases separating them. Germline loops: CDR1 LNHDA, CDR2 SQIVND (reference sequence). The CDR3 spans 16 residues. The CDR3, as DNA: TGTGCCAGTAGTATCGGAGTCCTAGCCTCTGGAAACACCATATATTTT. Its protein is CASSIGVLASGNTIYF.

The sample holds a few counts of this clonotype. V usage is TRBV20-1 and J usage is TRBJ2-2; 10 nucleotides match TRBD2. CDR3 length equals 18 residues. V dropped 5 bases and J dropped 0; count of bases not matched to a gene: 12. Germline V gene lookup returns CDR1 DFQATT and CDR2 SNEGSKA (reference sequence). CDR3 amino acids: CSADPYLTSGSNTGELFF. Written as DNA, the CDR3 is TGCAGTGCTGACCCCTACCTGACTAGCGGGTCGAACACCGGGGAGCTGTTTTTT.

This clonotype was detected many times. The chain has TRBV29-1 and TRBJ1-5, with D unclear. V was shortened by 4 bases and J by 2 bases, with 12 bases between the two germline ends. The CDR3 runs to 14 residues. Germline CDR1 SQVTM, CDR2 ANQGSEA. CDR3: CSVVWARGNQPQHF. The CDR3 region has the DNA TGCAGCGTTGTGTGGGCGAGAGGCAATCAGCCCCAGCATTTT. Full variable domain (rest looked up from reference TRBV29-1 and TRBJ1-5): SAVISQKPSRDICQRGTSLTIQCQVDSQVTMMFWYRQQPGQSLTLIATANQGSEATYESGFVIDKFPISRPNLTFSTLTVSNMSPEDSSIYLCSVVWARGNQPQHFGDGTRLSIL.

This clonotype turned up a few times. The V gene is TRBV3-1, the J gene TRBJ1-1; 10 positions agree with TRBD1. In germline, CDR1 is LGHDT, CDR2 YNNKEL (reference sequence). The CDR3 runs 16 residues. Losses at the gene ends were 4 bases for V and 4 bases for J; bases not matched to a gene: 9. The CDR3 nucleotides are TGTGCCAGCAGCCTTTGGACAGGGGGTAAGGCCACTGAAGCTTTCTTT. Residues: CASSLWTGGKATEAFF.

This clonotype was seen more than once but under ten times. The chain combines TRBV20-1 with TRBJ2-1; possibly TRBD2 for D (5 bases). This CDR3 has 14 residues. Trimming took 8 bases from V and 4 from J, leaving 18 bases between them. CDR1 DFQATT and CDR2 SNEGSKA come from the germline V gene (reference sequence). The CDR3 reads CSTIPPGRYNEQFF. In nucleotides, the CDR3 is TGCAGTACGATCCCTCCGGGGAGATACAATGAGCAGTTCTTC.

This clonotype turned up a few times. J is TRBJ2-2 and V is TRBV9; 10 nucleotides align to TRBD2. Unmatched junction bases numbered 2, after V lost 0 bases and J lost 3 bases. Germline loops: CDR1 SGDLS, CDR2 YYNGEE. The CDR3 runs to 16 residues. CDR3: CASSVGLAGDTGELFF. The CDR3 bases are TGTGCCAGCAGCGTAGGCCTAGCGGGAGACACCGGGGAGCTGTTTTTT.

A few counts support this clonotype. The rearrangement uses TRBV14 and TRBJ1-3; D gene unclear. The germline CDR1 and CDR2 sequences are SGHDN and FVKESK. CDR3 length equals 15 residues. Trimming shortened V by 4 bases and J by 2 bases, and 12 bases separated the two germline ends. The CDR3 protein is CASSLTRVPGNTIYF. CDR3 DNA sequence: TGTGCCAGCAGCCTAACGCGGGTCCCTGGAAACACCATATATTTT.

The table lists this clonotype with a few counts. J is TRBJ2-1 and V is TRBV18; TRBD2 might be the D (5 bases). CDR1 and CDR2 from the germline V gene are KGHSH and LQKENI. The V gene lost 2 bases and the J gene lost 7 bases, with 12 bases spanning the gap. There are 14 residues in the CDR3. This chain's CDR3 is CASSPGGYWNEQFF. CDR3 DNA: TGTGCCAGCTCACCAGGCGGGTACTGGAATGAGCAGTTCTTC.

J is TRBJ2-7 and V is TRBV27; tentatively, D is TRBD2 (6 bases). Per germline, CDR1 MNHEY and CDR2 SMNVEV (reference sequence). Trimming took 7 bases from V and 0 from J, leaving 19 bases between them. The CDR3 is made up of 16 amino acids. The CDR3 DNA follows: TGTGCCAGCAATCCCGCGGGGTCCCGTAGCTCCTACGAGCAGTACTTC. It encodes CASNPAGSRSSYEQYF.

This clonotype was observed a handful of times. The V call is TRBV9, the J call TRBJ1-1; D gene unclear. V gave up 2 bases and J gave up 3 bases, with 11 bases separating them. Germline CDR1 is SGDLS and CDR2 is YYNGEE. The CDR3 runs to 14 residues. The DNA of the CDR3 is TGTGCCAGCAGCGTTAGTTTAGGCGACACTGAAGCTTTCTTT. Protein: CASSVSLGDTEAFF.

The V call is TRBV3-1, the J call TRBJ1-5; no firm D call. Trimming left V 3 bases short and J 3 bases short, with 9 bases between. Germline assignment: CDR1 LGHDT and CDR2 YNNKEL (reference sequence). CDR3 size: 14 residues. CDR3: CASSQRRDNQPQHF. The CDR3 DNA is TGTGCCAGCAGCCAGCGCAGAGACAATCAGCCCCAGCATTTT.

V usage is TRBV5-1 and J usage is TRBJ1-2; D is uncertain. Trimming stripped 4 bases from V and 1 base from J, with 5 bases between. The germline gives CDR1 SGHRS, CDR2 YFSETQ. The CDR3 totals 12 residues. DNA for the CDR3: TGCGCCAGCAGCCCCAGTAACTATGGCTACACCTTC. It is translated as CASSPSNYGYTF.

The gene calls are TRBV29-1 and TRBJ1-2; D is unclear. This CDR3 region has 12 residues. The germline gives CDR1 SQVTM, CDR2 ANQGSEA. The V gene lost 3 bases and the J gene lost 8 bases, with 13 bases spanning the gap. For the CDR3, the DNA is TGCAGCGTTGAGGGCCTTATCGGCGGCTACACCTTC. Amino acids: CSVEGLIGGYTF.

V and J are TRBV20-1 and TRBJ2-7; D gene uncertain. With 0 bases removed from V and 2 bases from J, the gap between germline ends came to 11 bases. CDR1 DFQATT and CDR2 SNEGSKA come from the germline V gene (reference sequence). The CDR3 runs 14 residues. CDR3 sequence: CSARDFRKTYEQYF. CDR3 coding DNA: TGCAGTGCTAGAGATTTTCGCAAGACCTACGAGCAGTACTTC.

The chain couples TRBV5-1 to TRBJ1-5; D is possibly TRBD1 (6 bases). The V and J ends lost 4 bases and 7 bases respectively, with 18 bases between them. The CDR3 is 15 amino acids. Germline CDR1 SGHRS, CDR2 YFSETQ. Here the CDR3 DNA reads TGCGCCAGCAGCCTCCTTGCAGGGGCGGAGCAGCCCCAGCATTTT. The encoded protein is CASSLLAGAEQPQHF.

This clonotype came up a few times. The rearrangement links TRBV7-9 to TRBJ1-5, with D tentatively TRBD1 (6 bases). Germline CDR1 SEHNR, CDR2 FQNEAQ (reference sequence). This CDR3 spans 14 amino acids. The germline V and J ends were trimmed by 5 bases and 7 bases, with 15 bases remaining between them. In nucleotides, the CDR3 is TGTGCCAGCAGCCAAACAGGGACTAGGCAGCCCCAGCATTTT. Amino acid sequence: CASSQTGTRQPQHF.

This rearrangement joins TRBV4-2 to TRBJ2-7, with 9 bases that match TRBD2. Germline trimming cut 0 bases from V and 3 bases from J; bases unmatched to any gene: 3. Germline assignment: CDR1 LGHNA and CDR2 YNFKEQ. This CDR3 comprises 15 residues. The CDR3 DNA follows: TGTGCCAGCAGCCAAGAGCTTAGCGGGAGCTACGAGCAGTACTTC. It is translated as CASSQELSGSYEQYF.

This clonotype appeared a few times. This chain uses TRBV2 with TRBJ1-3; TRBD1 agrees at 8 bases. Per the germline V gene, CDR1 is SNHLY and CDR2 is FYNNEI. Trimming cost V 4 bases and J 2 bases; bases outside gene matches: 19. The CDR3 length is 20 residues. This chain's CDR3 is CASSGYVSNPTGDPGNTIYF. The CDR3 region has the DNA TGTGCCAGCAGTGGCTACGTCTCGAACCCGACAGGGGACCCTGGAAACACCATATATTTT.